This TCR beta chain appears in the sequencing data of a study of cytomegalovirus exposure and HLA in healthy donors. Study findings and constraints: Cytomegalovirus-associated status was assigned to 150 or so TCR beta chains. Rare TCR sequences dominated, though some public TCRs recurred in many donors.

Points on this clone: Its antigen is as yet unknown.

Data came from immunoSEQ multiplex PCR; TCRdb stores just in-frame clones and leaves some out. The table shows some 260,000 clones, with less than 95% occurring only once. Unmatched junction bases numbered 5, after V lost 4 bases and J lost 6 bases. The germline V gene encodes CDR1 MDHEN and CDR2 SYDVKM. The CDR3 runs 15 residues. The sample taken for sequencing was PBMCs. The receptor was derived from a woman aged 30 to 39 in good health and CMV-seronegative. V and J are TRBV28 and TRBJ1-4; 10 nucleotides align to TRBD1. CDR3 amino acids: CASSYPTGGYEKLFF. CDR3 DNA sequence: TGTGCCAGCAGTTACCCGACAGGGGGCTATGAAAAACTGTTTTTT. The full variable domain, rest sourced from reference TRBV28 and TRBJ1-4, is DVKVTQSSRYLVKRTGEKVFLECVQDMDHENMFWYRQDPGLGLRLIYFSYDVKMKEKGDIPEGYSVSREKKERFSLILESASTNQTSMYLCASSYPTGGYEKLFFGSGTQLSVL.